This paragraph reports one TCR beta chain. The data were obtained in a study of blood T cell repertoires in COVID-19. Libraries were prepared by immunoSEQ multiplex PCR; TCRdb keeps only in-frame clonotypes and omits some of them. This table has some 370,000 clones, 85% to 90% appearing once. The CDR3 length is 15 residues. The J segment lost 0 bases and the V segment lost 1 base, leaving 1 base of the junction unmatched. Germline V gene lookup returns CDR1 LNHDA and CDR2 SQIVND (reference sequence). The receptor was isolated from a man aged 18 to 30 with active or convalescent COVID-19. The chain has TRBV19 and TRBJ1-1, with 8 bases that match TRBD1. Sequencing was carried out using peripheral blood. The CDR3 loop is CASSIAGGVNTEAFF. CDR3 DNA: TGTGCCAGTAGTATAGCAGGGGGCGTGAACACTGAAGCTTTCTTT.